One T cell receptor (beta chain) is described in this entry. Its target antigen remains unknown. One base away there is no much larger clone; base qualities are not given. The data belong to a study of T-cell memory formation after mild COVID-19 (dated by TCRdb to the early 2020s). With respect to the entire study: Most TCR sequence clusters were specific to one of the two donors. In two donors, T-cell clones that expanded and contracted after mild COVID-19 were followed by sequencing TCRalpha and TCRbeta repertoires longitudinally. The cohort was made up of two young adult volunteers, one female and one male, who were previously healthy.

PBMCs were isolated by Ficoll-Paque density gradient centrifugation. What the research found in general, with its limitations: Only two mild cases were covered in the study, and larger cohorts including severe cases with pre-infection samples were considered necessary. Some responding clones were detected in pre-infection memory, which suggested that pre-existing cross-reactive memory T cells had joined the SARS-CoV-2 response. Balanced CD4/CD8 phenotypes were observed for clones contracting from day 15 to 85, whereas a bias towards CD4+ was observed for a second wave of clones expanding from day 15 to 37. SARS-CoV-2 specificity was not confirmed for the second-wave clones peaking on day 37. Contracting CD4+ clones were located mainly in the CM and EM memory subsets, whereas CD8+ clones were found to be enriched in EMRA.

TCRdb records Illumina NovaSeq 6000 as the sequencer. TCRalpha and TCRbeta cDNA libraries were constructed by 5'RACE with constant-segment primers, with sample barcodes and unique molecular identifiers being introduced. Trizol reagent was used to extract RNA from every sample. Libraries were amplified in two PCR steps, with a second sample barcode and Illumina TruSeq adapters added in the second step. The libraries were sequenced on an Illumina NovaSeq using 2 x 150 bp paired-end reads. For the original study's pipeline: With migec v1.2.7, reads were demultiplexed and then collapsed into UMI-guided consensus sequences. Using mixcr v2.1.11, UMI consensuses were aligned to TRA and TRB V and J templates and then assembled into clonotypes. A clonotype was counted as expanded or contracted only if both edgeR and NoisET called the change significant, with noise models trained on biological replicates. For edgeR calls, the thresholds were a false discovery rate-adjusted p below 0.01 and a log2 fold-change of 1. As an exploratory analysis of dynamics, max-normalized trajectories of the 1000 most abundant clonotypes were examined with PCA combined with hierarchical clustering. The CD4 or CD8 phenotype of responding clones was assigned using the separately sequenced CD4+ and CD8+ repertoires. Clones were called with MiXCR by TCRdb after fastp trimmed the public reads at Q25, and only in-frame beta chains were retained. Duplicate CDR3 protein sequences are folded into a single record with the most common DNA and genes. These V and J calls derive from TCRdb rather than the authors' analysis. The sample includes 200,000 or so distinct CDR3 sequences, with 16% observed a single time. The ten largest clones take up 2% to 2.5% of the sample.

Spanning cysteine to phenylalanine, the CDR3 consists of 13 amino acids. Only the CDR3 portion is preserved as DNA: 39 bases, with reading frame beginning at the first base. V drops 1 base and J drops 8 bases, leaving 9 bases in between. For CDR1 and CDR2, the germline V gene lists SGHTA and FQGNSA. This receptor was obtained from an adult woman who had mild COVID-19 (a few samples of this study predate the infection). The sample titles of this study are shuffled in the database, so cell type and time point are left out; the donor was told from shared clones. Sequences were obtained from PBMCs or a T cell subset sorted from them (not recorded which). This sequence uses TRBV7-2 and TRBJ2-1, with the D call perhaps TRBD1 or TRBD2, as 5 bases match in each case. The CDR3 is CASSLGMGDEQFF. At the DNA level, the sequence is TGTGCCAGCAGCTTAGGTATGGGGGATGAGCAGTTCTTC.